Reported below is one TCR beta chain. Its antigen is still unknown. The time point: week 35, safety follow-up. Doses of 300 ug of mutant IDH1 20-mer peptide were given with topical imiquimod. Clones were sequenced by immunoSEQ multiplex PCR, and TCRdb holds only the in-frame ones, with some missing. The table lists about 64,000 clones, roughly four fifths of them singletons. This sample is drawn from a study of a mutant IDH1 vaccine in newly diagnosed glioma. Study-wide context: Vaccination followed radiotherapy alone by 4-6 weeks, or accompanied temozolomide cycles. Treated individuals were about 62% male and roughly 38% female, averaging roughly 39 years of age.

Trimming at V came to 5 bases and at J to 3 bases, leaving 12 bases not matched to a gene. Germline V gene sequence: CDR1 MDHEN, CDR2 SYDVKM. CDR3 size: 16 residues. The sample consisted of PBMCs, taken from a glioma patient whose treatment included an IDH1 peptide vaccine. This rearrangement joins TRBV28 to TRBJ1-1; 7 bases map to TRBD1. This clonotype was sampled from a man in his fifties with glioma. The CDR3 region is CASSTGTAVGDTEAFF. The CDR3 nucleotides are TGTGCCAGCAGTACTGGGACAGCAGTAGGGGACACTGAAGCTTTCTTT. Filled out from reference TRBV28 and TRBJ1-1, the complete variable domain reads DVKVTQSSRYLVKRTGEKVFLECVQDMDHENMFWYRQDPGLGLRLIYFSYDVKMKEKGDIPEGYSVSREKKERFSLILESASTNQTSMYLCASSTGTAVGDTEAFFGQGTRLTVV.